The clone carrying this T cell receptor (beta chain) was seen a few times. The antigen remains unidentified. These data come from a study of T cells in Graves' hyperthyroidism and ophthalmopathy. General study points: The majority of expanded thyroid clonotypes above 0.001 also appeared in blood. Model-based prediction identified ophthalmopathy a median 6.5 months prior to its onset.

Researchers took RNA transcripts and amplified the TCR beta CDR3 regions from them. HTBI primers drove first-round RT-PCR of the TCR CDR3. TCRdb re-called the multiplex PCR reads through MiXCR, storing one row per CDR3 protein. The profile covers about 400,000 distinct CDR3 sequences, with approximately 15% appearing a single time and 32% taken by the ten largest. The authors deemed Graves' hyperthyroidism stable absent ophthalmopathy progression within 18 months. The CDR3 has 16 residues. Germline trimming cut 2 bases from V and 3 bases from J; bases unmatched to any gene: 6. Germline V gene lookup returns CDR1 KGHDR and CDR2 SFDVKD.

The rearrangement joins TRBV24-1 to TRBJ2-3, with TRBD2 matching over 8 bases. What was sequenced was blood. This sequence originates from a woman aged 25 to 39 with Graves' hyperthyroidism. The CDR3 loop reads CATSDWGSGSTDTQYF. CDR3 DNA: TGTGCCACCAGTGATTGGGGGAGCGGGAGTACAGATACGCAGTATTTT.